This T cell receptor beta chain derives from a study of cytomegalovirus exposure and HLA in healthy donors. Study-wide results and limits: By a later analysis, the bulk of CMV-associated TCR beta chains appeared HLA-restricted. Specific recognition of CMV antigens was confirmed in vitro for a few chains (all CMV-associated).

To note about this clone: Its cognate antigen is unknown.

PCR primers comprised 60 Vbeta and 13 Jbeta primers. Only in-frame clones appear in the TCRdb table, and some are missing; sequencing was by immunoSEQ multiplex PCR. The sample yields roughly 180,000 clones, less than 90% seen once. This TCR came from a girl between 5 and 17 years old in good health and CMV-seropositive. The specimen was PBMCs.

CDR3 region: CASSERAGGFGELFF. CDR3 coding DNA: TGTGCCAGCAGTGAAAGAGCGGGAGGGTTCGGGGAGCTGTTTTTT. The genes are TRBV2 and TRBJ2-2, with 10 bases matching TRBD2. After removal of 2 bases from V and 7 bases from J, the junction contained 4 bases not matched to a gene. CDR1 and CDR2 (germline): SNHLY, FYNNEI. The CDR3 totals 15 residues.